This T cell receptor beta chain was documented in a study of metastatic and nonmetastatic thyroid tumors. Using MiXCR, TCRdb reanalyzed the PCR reads. Here the sample spans roughly 28,000 clones, 16% being singletons. Germline-derived CDR1 and CDR2 are SGHAT and FQDESV (reference sequence). This CDR3 comprises 16 residues. Trimming removed 5 bases from V and 7 bases from J; junction bases left unmatched: 7. No treatment of any kind had been given to any patient before thyroid surgery. The receptor was isolated from a female donor with papillary thyroid cancer or a benign thyroid nodule (not recorded which). Some clones in this sample may be carry-over from other donors' samples. The sample was blood. The rearrangement joins TRBV11-1 to TRBJ2-1, with 14 nucleotides matching TRBD2. CDR3 sequence (DNA): TGTGCCAGCAGCCCGACTAGCGGGAGGGCCAAGAATGAGCAGTTCTTC. Protein: CASSPTSGRAKNEQFF.